Listed below are T cell receptor beta chains from one sample, sequenced in a study of blood T cell repertoires in COVID-19. Using immunoSEQ multiplex PCR, the repertoire was profiled, and TCRdb retains in-frame clones only, with some absent. The sample lists 150,000 to 250,000 clones; roughly 94% were seen once. The material sequenced was peripheral blood. The receptor set was obtained from a young man with COVID-19, enrolled during active disease. Each CDR3 is given with its conserved first and last residue. Each record gives: J gene, clone size, V gene, D gene, CDR3 DNA, CDR3 protein. The D gene is left open where the match is weak. Clone sizes are given selectively: once, few, many, or a class where the clone is expanded.

>TRBJ2-5|-|TRBV9|TRBD2
TGTGCCAGCAGCGTAGTCGGTAGCGGGGGGACCTCAGAAGAGACCCAGTACTTC
CASSVVGSGGTSEETQYF
>TRBJ1-4|-|TRBV19|-
TGTGCCAGTAGTATTGGGGGGGCGCAGAATGAAAAACTGTTTTTT
CASSIGGAQNEKLFF
>TRBJ2-3|-|TRBV7-9|TRBD2
TGTGCCAGCAGCTTAGCGCCTAGCGGGGGGGATACGCAGTATTTT
CASSLAPSGGDTQYF
>TRBJ2-6|-|TRBV2|-
TGTGCCAGCAGGTTAGAGGGGGCCAACGTCCTGACTTTC
CASRLEGANVLTF
>TRBJ2-7|-|TRBV5-4|TRBD2
TGTGCCAGCAGCCCTGGCGTGTCTAGCGGCTCCTACGAGCAGTACTTC
CASSPGVSSGSYEQYF
>TRBJ1-1|few|TRBV19|-
TGTGCCAGTAGTAGCCCCCGGGTTTCTCCTTCCGATGAAGCTTTCTTT
CASSSPRVSPSDEAFF
>TRBJ2-7|-|TRBV18|-
TGTGCCAGCTCACCACAGGGGGTCGACGAGCAGTACTTC
CASSPQGVDEQYF
>TRBJ1-2|once|TRBV6-5|-
TGTGCCAGCATTGGGGGGGGCAGTGGGGGCTACACCTTC
CASIGGGSGGYTF
>TRBJ1-1|-|TRBV2|-
TGTGCCAGCAGTGACAAGGCGGACACTGAAGCTTTCTTT
CASSDKADTEAFF
>TRBJ1-1|-|TRBV27|-
TGTGCCAGCAGTTCGGGACAAATGAACACTGAAGCTTTCTTT
CASSSGQMNTEAFF
>TRBJ1-4|-|TRBV4-2|TRBD1
TGTGCCAGCAGCCAAGGACAGGGCGGTGAAAAACTGTTTTTT
CASSQGQGGEKLFF
>TRBJ1-1|-|TRBV5-1|-
TGCGCCAGCAGCTCGTCGGACACACCGAACACTGAAGCTTTCTTT
CASSSSDTPNTEAFF
>TRBJ1-2|-|TRBV10-3|-
TGTGCCATCAGTGACAACGGAGGACGAGACTATGGCTACACCTTC
CAISDNGGRDYGYTF
>TRBJ1-4|-|TRBV18|TRBD1
TGTGCCAGCTCGCCCCCTGAGGGGGCGGGAGAAAAACTGTTTTTT
CASSPPEGAGEKLFF
>TRBJ2-1|-|TRBV10-3|-
TGTGCCATTGAACGGCCAGGGGGGAACAATGAGCAGTTCTTC
CAIERPGGNNEQFF
>TRBJ2-1|-|TRBV7-2|-
TGTGCCAGCAGCTCCCGGGTGTCCTACAATGAGCAGTTCTTC
CASSSRVSYNEQFF
>TRBJ2-7|-|TRBV19|-
TGTGCCAGTAGTGCCTACAGGGACGAGCAGTACTTC
CASSAYRDEQYF
>TRBJ1-2|-|TRBV5-1|-
TGCGCCAGCAGCATCGGAGGGCAGGTCGATGGCTACACCTTC
CASSIGGQVDGYTF
>TRBJ1-2|-|TRBV19|-
TGTGCCAGTAGTATAGATCATGAGTTTTCGGGATCACATGGCTACACCTTC
CASSIDHEFSGSHGYTF
>TRBJ1-4|-|TRBV15|-
TGTGCCACCAGCAGACCTGACAGCTCAACTAATGAAAAACTGTTTTTT
CATSRPDSSTNEKLFF
>TRBJ1-6|few|TRBV10-2|-
TGCGCCAGCAGTCAGGAGGACCCCCTCAATAATTCACCCCTCCACTTT
CASSQEDPLNNSPLHF
>TRBJ2-3|-|TRBV6-6|-
TGTGCCAGCAGTACATCTAGGGGTGGGACAGATACGCAGTATTTT
CASSTSRGGTDTQYF
>TRBJ1-1|-|TRBV19|TRBD1
TGTGCCAGTAGACAACAGGGGGCCATAATGAACACTGAAGCTTTCTTT
CASRQQGAIMNTEAFF
>TRBJ2-1|-|TRBV5-4|TRBD2
TGTGCCAGCAGGAGCGTTGCGGGGGGGGAGAGCTCCTACAATGAGCAGTTCTTC
CASRSVAGGESSYNEQFF
>TRBJ1-1|-|TRBV18|TRBD1
TGTGCCAGCTCACCGGGACAGCGGGACACTGAAGCTTTCTTT
CASSPGQRDTEAFF